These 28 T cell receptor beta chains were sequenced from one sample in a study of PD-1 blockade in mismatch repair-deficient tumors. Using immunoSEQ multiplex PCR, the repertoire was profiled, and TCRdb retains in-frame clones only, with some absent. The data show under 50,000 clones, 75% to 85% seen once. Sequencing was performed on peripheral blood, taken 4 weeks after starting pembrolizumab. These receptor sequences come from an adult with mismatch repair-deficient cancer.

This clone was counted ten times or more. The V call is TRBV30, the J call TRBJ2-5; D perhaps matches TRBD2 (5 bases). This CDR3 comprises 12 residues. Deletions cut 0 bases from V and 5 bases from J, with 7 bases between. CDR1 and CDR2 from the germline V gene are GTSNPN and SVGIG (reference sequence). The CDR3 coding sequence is TGTGCCTGGAGTGTTGGCGGGGAGACCCAGTACTTC. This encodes CAWSVGGETQYF.

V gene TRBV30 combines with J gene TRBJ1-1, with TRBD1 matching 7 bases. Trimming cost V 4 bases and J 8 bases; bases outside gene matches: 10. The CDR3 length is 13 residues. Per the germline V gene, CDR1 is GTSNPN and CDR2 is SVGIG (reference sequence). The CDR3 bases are TGTGCCTGGACCGGGACAGACCTTCCCGAAGCTTTCTTT. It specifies CAWTGTDLPEAFF.

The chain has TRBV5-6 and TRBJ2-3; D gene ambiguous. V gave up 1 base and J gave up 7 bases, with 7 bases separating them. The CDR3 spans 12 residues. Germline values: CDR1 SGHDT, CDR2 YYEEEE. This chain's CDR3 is CASSLKTNTQYF. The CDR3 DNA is TGTGCCAGCAGCTTGAAGACGAATACGCAGTATTTT.

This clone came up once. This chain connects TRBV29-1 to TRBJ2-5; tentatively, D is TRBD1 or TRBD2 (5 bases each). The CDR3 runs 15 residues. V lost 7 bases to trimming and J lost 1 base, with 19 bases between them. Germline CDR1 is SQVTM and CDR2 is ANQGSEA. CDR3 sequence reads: CSAGTGSFFQETQYF. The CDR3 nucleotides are TGCAGCGCCGGGACGGGCTCCTTCTTCCAAGAGACCCAGTACTTC.

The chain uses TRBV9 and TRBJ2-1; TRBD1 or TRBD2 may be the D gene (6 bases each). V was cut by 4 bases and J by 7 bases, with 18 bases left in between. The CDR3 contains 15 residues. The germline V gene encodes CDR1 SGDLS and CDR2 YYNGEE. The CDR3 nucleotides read TGTGCCAGCAGCAAGGAACTAGGGGGGTGGAATGAGCAGTTCTTC. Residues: CASSKELGGWNEQFF.

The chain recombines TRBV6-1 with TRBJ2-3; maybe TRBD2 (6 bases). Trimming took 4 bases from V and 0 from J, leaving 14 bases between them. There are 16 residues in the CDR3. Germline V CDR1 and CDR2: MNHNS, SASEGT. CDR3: CASSGGEFWSTDTQYF. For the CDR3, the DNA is TGTGCCAGCAGTGGGGGGGAGTTCTGGAGCACAGATACGCAGTATTTT.

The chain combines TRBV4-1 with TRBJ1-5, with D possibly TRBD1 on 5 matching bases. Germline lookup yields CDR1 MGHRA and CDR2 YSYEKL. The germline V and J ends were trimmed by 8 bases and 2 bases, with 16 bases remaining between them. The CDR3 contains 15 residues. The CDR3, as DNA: TGCGCCAGCTCTGGGACGGACCTCCGCAATCAGCCCCAGCATTTT. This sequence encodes CASSGTDLRNQPQHF.

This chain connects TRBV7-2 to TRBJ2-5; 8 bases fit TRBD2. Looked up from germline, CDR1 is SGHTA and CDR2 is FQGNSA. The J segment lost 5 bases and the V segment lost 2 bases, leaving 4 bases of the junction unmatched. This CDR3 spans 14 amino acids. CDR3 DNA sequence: TGTGCCAGCAGCTTAACTAGCGGCAGGGAGACCCAGTACTTC. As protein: CASSLTSGRETQYF.

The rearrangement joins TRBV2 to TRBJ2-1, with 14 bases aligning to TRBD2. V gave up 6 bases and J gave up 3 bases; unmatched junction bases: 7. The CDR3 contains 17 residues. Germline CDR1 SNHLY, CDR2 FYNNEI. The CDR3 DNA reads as TGTGCCAGCAGGGGGGGGACTAGCGGGAGAATCTACAATGAGCAGTTCTTC. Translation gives CASRGGTSGRIYNEQFF.

The CDR3 sequence: CASSDDRGAGDTQYF. The CDR3 nucleotides read TGCGCCAGCAGTGACGACAGGGGCGCGGGAGATACGCAGTATTTT. The J gene is TRBJ2-3, the V gene TRBV10-1, with 8 bases identical to TRBD1. The CDR3 covers 15 residues. CDR1 and CDR2 (germline): WNHNN, SYGVQD (reference sequence). Trimming took 3 bases from V and 5 from J; bases not matched to a gene: 7.

The CDR3 DNA reads TGTGCCAGCAGTTACTCTGGGACAGGGACCTACAATGAGCAGTTCTTC. Amino acids: CASSYSGTGTYNEQFF. The rearrangement joins TRBV6-5 to TRBJ2-1; 9 bases agree with TRBD1. The CDR3 runs 16 residues. Trimming removed 0 bases from V and 2 bases from J; junction bases left unmatched: 2. Germline V CDR1 and CDR2: MNHEY, SVGAGI.

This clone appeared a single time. As DNA, the CDR3 is TGTGCCAGCAGCGTAGGACTAGCGGGAGATGGGACCCAGTACTTC. Translation gives CASSVGLAGDGTQYF. The V and J genes are TRBV9 and TRBJ2-5; TRBD2 aligns across 12 bases. Germline CDR1 SGDLS, CDR2 YYNGEE. This CDR3 has 15 residues. The trim removed 0 bases at V and 7 bases at J, leaving 4 bases unmatched.

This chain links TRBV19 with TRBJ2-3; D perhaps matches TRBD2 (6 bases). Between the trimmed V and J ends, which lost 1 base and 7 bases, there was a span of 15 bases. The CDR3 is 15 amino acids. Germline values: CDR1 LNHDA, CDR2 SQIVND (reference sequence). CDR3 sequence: CASSIASESRNTQYF. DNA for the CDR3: TGTGCCAGTAGTATAGCTAGCGAGAGCAGGAATACGCAGTATTTT. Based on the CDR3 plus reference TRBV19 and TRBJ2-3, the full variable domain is DGGITQSPKYLFRKEGQNVTLSCEQNLNHDAMYWYRQDPGQGLRLIYYSQIVNDFQKGDIAEGYSVSREKKESFPLTVTSAQKNPTAFYLCASSIASESRNTQYFGPGTRLTVL.

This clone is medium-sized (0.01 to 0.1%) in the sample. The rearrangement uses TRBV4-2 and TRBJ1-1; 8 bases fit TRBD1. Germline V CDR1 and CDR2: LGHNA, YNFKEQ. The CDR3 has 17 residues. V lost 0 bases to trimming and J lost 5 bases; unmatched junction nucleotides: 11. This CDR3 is CASSQDSAGQGRTEAFF. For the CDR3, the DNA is TGTGCCAGCAGCCAAGATTCTGCAGGACAGGGTCGGACTGAAGCTTTCTTT.

In nucleotides, the CDR3 is TGTGCCAGCAGCCTGGACGGTTATATGACTGAAGCTTTCTTT. Residues: CASSLDGYMTEAFF. The chain couples TRBV11-2 to TRBJ1-1, with unresolved D. There are 14 residues in the CDR3. Per germline, CDR1 SGHAT and CDR2 FQNNGV. Trimming stripped 5 bases from V and 5 bases from J, with 15 bases between. The whole variable domain, filled in from reference TRBV11-2 and TRBJ1-1, reads EAGVAQSPRYKIIEKRQSVAFWCNPISGHATLYWYQQILGQGPKLLIQFQNNGVVDDSQLPKDRFSAERLKGVDSTLKIQPAKLEDSAVYLCASSLDGYMTEAFFGQGTRLTVV.

The CDR3 nucleotides read TGTGCCATCAGTGAGGAGGGGGCGGACGAGCAGTACTTC. It encodes CAISEEGADEQYF. The chain recombines TRBV10-3 with TRBJ2-7; TRBD1 matches 7 bases. Germline CDR1 ENHRY, CDR2 SYGVKD. The trim removed 2 bases at V and 5 bases at J, leaving 3 bases unmatched. This CDR3 has 13 amino acids.

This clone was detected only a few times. CDR3 sequence reads: CASSLARAGASSGANVLTF. Here the CDR3 DNA reads TGCGCCAGCAGCTTGGCCAGGGCGGGAGCTTCCTCTGGGGCCAACGTCCTGACTTTC. The chain uses TRBV5-1 and TRBJ2-6; 7 bases line up with TRBD2. J lost 0 bases, V lost 0 bases, and 9 bases had no gene match. The CDR3 has 19 residues. Germline lookup yields CDR1 SGHRS and CDR2 YFSETQ.

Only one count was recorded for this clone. The chain's CDR3 is CASSSGRYGYEQYF. As DNA, the CDR3 is TGTGCCAGCAGTAGCGGGAGATATGGGTACGAGCAGTACTTC. V usage is TRBV5-4 and J usage is TRBJ2-7; 9 bases fit TRBD2. The CDR3 loop spans 14 amino acids. J lost 4 bases, V lost 5 bases, and 7 bases had no gene match. Germline loops: CDR1 SGHNT, CDR2 YYREEE (reference sequence).

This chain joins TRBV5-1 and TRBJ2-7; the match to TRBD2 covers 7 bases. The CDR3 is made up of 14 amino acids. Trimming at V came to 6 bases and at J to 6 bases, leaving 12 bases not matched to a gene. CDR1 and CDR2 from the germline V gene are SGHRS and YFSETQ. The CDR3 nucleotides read TGCGCCAGCACGAACCCGGCGGGGGTCGGCGAGCAGTACTTC. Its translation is CASTNPAGVGEQYF.

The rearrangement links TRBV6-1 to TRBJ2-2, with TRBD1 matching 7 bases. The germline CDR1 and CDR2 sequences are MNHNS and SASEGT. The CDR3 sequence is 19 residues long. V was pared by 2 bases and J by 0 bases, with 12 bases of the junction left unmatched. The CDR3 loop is CASSEWRFGQAPNTGELFF. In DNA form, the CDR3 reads TGTGCCAGCAGTGAATGGCGTTTTGGACAGGCTCCGAACACCGGGGAGCTGTTTTTT.

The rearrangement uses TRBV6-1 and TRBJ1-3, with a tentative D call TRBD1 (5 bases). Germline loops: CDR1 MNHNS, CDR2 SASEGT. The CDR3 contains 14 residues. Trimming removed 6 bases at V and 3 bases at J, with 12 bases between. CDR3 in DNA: TGTGCCAGCAGGGAACAGGTTTATGGAAACACCATATATTTT. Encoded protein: CASREQVYGNTIYF.

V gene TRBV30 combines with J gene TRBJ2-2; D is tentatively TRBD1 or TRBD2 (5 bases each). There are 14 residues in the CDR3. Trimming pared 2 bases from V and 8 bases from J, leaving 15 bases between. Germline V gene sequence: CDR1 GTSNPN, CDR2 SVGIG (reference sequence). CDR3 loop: CAWSPHEGSGELFF. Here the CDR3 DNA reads TGTGCCTGGAGTCCACACGAGGGGTCTGGGGAGCTGTTTTTT.

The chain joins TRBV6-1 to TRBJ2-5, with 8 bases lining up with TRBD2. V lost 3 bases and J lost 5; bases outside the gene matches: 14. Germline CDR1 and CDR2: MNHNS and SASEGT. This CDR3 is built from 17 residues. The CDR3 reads CASSDIERETPPETQYF. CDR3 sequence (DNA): TGTGCCAGCAGTGATATCGAGCGGGAGACCCCCCCCGAGACCCAGTACTTC.

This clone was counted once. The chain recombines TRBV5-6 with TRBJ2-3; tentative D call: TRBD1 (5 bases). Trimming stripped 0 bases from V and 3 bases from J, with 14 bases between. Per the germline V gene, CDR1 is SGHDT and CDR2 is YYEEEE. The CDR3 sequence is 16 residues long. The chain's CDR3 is CASSLAARVGTDTQYF. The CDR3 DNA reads TGTGCCAGCAGCTTGGCCGCCAGGGTAGGGACAGATACGCAGTATTTT.

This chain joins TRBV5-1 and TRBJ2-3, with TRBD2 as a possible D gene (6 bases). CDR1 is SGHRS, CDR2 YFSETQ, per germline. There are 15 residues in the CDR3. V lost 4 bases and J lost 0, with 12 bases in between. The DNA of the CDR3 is TGCGCCAGCAGCCGGTTAGCGGCTAGCACAGATACGCAGTATTTT. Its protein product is CASSRLAASTDTQYF.

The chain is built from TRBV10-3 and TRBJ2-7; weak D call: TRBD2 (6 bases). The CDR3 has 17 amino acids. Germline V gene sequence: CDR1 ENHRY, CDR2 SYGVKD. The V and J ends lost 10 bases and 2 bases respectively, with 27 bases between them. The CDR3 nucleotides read TGTGCCACCGGTAGAGGAGGGAGACTCACGGTACCCTACGAGCAGTACTTC. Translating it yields CATGRGGRLTVPYEQYF.

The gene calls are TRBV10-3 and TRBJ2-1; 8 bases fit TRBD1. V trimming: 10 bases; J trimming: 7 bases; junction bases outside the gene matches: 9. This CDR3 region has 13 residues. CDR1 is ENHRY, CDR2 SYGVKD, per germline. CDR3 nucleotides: TGTGCCACACAGGGGGAGAGCCTGAATGAGCAGTTCTTC. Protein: CATQGESLNEQFF.

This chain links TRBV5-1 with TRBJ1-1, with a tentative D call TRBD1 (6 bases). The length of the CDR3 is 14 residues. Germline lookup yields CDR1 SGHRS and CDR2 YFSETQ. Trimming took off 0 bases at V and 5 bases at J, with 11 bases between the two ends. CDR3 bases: TGCGCCAGCAGCTTGGGGGGAACAGGGACTGAAGCTTTCTTT. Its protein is CASSLGGTGTEAFF.